Below are 9 T cell receptor beta chains sequenced from a single sample in a study of T-cell memory formation after mild COVID-19 (TCRdb year 2021). Libraries were built with 5' RACE. The instrument given in TCRdb is Illumina NovaSeq 6000. Using fastp trimming at Q25 and MiXCR clonotype assembly, TCRdb reanalyzed the public sequencing data and kept in-frame beta chains. Identical CDR3 proteins give one entry, which carries the most common genes and DNA. Here the sample has fewer than 30,000 distinct CDR3 sequences; approximately 12% occur a single time. The ten largest clones add up to approximately 16% of the sample. Sequenced input: PBMCs or a T cell subset sorted from them (not recorded which). The receptors derive from an adult woman who had mild COVID-19 (a few samples of this study predate the infection). The sample titles of this study are shuffled in the database, so cell type and time point are left out; the donor was told from shared clones.

This clonotype appeared many times. The rearrangement joins TRBV5-1 to TRBJ2-7; 7 nucleotides line up with TRBD1. This CDR3 has 15 amino acids. The trim removed 0 bases at V and 3 bases at J, leaving 6 bases unmatched. CDR1 SGHRS and CDR2 YFSETQ come from the germline V gene. This CDR3 reads CASSLGGTDNYEQYF. The CDR3 DNA sequence: TGCGCCAGCAGCTTGGGGGGGACAGATAACTACGAGCAGTACTTC.

This clonotype was detected many times. This chain uses TRBV19 with TRBJ2-4; maybe TRBD1 (6 bases). Trimming stripped 9 bases from V and 1 base from J, with 10 bases between. The germline CDR1 and CDR2 sequences are LNHDA and SQIVND (reference sequence). This CDR3 is built from 13 residues. CDR3 sequence reads: CASNQGAKNIQYF. Here the CDR3 DNA reads TGTGCCAGCAACCAGGGGGCCAAAAACATTCAGTACTTC. Together with reference TRBV19 and TRBJ2-4, the CDR3 gives the full variable domain: DGGITQSPKYLFRKEGQNVTLSCEQNLNHDAMYWYRQDPGQGLRLIYYSQIVNDFQKGDIAEGYSVSREKKESFPLTVTSAQKNPTAFYLCASNQGAKNIQYFGAGTRLSVL.

There are many counts of this clonotype. The chain is built from TRBV12-3 or TRBV12-4 and TRBJ1-4, with 8 positions matching TRBD1. V lost 6 bases, J lost 3 bases, and 9 bases stayed unmatched. This CDR3 has 16 residues. The CDR3 region has the DNA TGTGCCAGCAGCCAGCTGACAGGGGCAGCTAATGAAAAACTGTTTTTT. Translation: CASSQLTGAANEKLFF.

V gene TRBV7-3 combines with J gene TRBJ2-5; 11 bases align to TRBD2. Germline-derived CDR1 and CDR2 are SGHTA and FQGTGA. CDR3 length: 15 amino acids. V gave up 2 bases and J gave up 1 base; unmatched junction bases: 0. For the CDR3, the DNA is TGTGCCAGCAGCTTACTAGCGGGGGGCCAAGAGACCCAGTACTTC. Translating it yields CASSLLAGGQETQYF.

At least ten counts were recorded for this clonotype. The chain couples TRBV15 to TRBJ1-1; tentatively, D is TRBD1 (5 bases). This CDR3 is built from 14 residues. Between the trimmed V and J ends, which lost 3 bases and 1 base, there was a span of 9 bases. Germline-derived CDR1 and CDR2 are LNHNV and YYDKDF (reference sequence). The CDR3 protein is CATSSDRENTEAFF. Here the CDR3 DNA reads TGTGCCACCAGCAGCGACAGAGAGAACACTGAAGCTTTCTTT.

This clonotype was observed many times. This sequence joins TRBV7-2 and TRBJ1-5, with D possibly being TRBD1 (6 bases). The CDR3 covers 15 residues. CDR1 is SGHTA, CDR2 FQGNSA, per germline. The V gene lost 3 bases and the J gene lost 7 bases, with 16 bases spanning the gap. The CDR3 is CASSFWGGAWQPQHF. CDR3 in DNA: TGTGCCAGCAGCTTTTGGGGGGGGGCATGGCAGCCCCAGCATTTT. Full variable domain (missing parts from reference TRBV7-2 and TRBJ1-5): GAGVSQSPSNKVTEKGKDVELRCDPISGHTALYWYRQSLGQGLEFLIYFQGNSAPDKSGLPSDRFSAERTGGSVSTLTIQRTQQEDSAVYLCASSFWGGAWQPQHFGDGTRLSIL.

Many counts were recorded for this clonotype. This chain links TRBV20-1 with TRBJ1-3; unclear D gene. Trimming cost V 3 bases and J 4 bases, with 10 bases left between them. This CDR3 comprises 13 residues. The V gene's germline CDR1 is DFQATT and CDR2 SNEGSKA (reference sequence). The CDR3 bases are TGCAGTGCTAGTGGTGGTAACGGAAACACCATATATTTT. Its protein is CSASGGNGNTIYF.

On this clonotype itself: A much more abundant neighbour one base away suggests this may be a read error. CDR3 bases: TGCAGTGCTAGATACGCCTATGGCCATGGCTACACCTTC. Residues: CSARYAYGHGYTF. The chain uses TRBV20-1 and TRBJ1-2; no firm D call. CDR3 length equals 13 residues. Between the trimmed V and J ends, which lost 2 bases and 6 bases, there was a span of 13 bases. The germline V gene encodes CDR1 DFQATT and CDR2 SNEGSKA (reference sequence).

This clonotype was observed many times. The chain couples TRBV3-1 to TRBJ2-3, with 8 nucleotides matching TRBD2. V trimming: 3 bases; J trimming: 0 bases; junction bases outside the gene matches: 2. Looked up from germline, CDR1 is LGHDT and CDR2 is YNNKEL (reference sequence). CDR3 length: 15 amino acids. The DNA of the CDR3 is TGTGCCAGCAGCCATAGCGGGGCTAGCACAGATACGCAGTATTTT. As protein: CASSHSGASTDTQYF.